Presented here are 2 T cell receptor beta chains from one specimen sequenced in a study of cytomegalovirus exposure and HLA in healthy donors. Assay used: immunoSEQ multiplex PCR; TCRdb lists only in-frame clones, some missing. The repertoire holds roughly 300,000 clones, with 88% as singletons. Material: PBMCs. Receptor source: a woman between 18 and 29 years old in good health and CMV-seronegative.

The chain recombines TRBV5-1 with TRBJ1-4; tentative D call: TRBD1 (5 bases). Trimming took off 4 bases at V and 7 bases at J, with 14 bases between the two ends. The CDR3 totals 14 residues. Germline V gene data show CDR1 as SGHRS and CDR2 as YFSETQ. The CDR3 loop reads CASSSQGGPEKLFF. The CDR3, as DNA: TGCGCCAGCAGCAGCCAGGGAGGTCCTGAAAAACTGTTTTTT.

V gene TRBV7-2 combines with J gene TRBJ1-1; 9 bases map to TRBD1. CDR3 length equals 18 residues. CDR1 is SGHTA, CDR2 FQGNSA, per germline. The V gene end was trimmed by 2 bases and the J gene end by 0 bases; junction bases not matched to a gene: 10. The CDR3 region has the DNA TGTGCCAGCAGCTTATACAGGGGGCTAGCACCTATGAACACTGAAGCTTTCTTT. The encoded protein is CASSLYRGLAPMNTEAFF.